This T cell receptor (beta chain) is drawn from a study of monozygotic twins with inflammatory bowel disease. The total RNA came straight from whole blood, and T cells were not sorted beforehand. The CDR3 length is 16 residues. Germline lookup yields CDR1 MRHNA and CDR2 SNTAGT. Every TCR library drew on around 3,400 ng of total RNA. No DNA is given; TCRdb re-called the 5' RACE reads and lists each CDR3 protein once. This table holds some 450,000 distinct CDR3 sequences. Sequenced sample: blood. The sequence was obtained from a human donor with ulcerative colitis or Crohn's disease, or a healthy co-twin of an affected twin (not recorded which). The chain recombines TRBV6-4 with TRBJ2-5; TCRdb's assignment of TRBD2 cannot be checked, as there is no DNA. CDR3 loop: CASSDSPTSNQETQYF.